This paragraph reports one TCR beta chain. Its antigen remains unidentified. A much larger clonotype is one base distant, so this may be a read error. This sample stems from a study of breast tumors, draining lymph nodes, adjacent tissues. Germline values: CDR1 SGDLS, CDR2 YYNGEE. The CDR3 length is 16 residues. TCRdb ran MiXCR on the multiplex PCR reads and lists one entry per CDR3 protein. The table lists some 16,000 distinct CDR3 sequences, about half of them singletons. Findings and limits, study-wide: Tumor repertoires ranked between lymph nodes and nontumor tissue in diversity, with V and J gene preferences. Compared with basal-like, luminal-like tumors shared significantly more repertoire with nontumor tissue.

Sequencing was carried out using tumor-adjacent breast tissue. The clonotype was recovered from a female donor with breast cancer. Some clones in this sample may be carry-over from other donors' samples. This chain joins TRBV9 and TRBJ2-3; 14 nucleotides match TRBD2. The CDR3 reads CASSGGTSGSRDTQYF. The CDR3 DNA sequence: TGTGCCAGCAGCGGTGGGACTAGCGGGAGCAGAGATACGCAGTATTTT.